This T cell receptor beta chain emerged from a study of T-cell memory formation after mild COVID-19. Findings and caveats of the study: Cross-reactive memory apparently joined, as some responding clones appeared in pre-infection memory.

TCRdb itself ran the 5' RACE reads through MiXCR, one entry per CDR3 protein. Among a few hundred thousand distinct CDR3 sequences listed, about 20% were seen once. This clonotype was counted between two and nine times. As yet, its antigen is unknown. CDR3 size: 15 residues. Germline V gene data show CDR1 as SEHNR and CDR2 as FQNEAQ (reference sequence). Trimming removed 3 bases from V and 4 bases from J; junction bases left unmatched: 7. This clonotype was sampled from an adult woman who had mild COVID-19 (a few samples of this study predate the infection). Cell type and time point are not known. Sequenced sample: PBMCs or a T cell subset sorted from them (not recorded which). The chain employs TRBV7-9 and TRBJ2-5; 8 bases line up with TRBD1. As DNA, the CDR3 is TGTGCCAGCAGCTTGGTGCCAGGGGGCACAGAGACCCAGTACTTC. Protein product: CASSLVPGGTETQYF. The variable domain in full, with the rest retrieved from reference TRBV7-9 and TRBJ2-5, is DTGVSQNPRHKITKRGQNVTFRCDPISEHNRLYWYRQTLGQGPEFLTYFQNEAQLEKSRLLSDRFSAERPKGSFSTLEIQRTEQGDSAMYLCASSLVPGGTETQYFGPGTRLLVL.